The T cell receptor beta chain under discussion was sequenced for a study of cytomegalovirus exposure and HLA in healthy donors. The V end was cut by 1 base, the J end by 5 bases, with 11 bases between. The germline gives CDR1 MGHDK, CDR2 SYGVNS. This CDR3 contains 14 residues. Notes on this clone: The antigen remains unidentified.

The study's findings and limits: Most TCR beta V segments were productive about 87% or about 30% of the time in an earlier analysis. Cytomegalovirus status, reportedly, was diagnosed with high specificity and sensitivity by the classifier.

Primers: 60 Vbeta forward and 13 Jbeta reverse. Sequencing used immunoSEQ multiplex PCR; TCRdb keeps in-frame clones, though not all of them. In the table there are about 57,000 clones, 72% of which are singletons. This sequence joins TRBV25-1 and TRBJ2-5; the D is unclear. The TCR was taken from a woman aged 50 to 65 in good health and CMV-seronegative. The sample consisted of PBMCs. DNA for the CDR3: TGTGCCAGCAGTGAATCGGCTAGTTCGGAGACCCAGTACTTC. Its protein product is CASSESASSETQYF.